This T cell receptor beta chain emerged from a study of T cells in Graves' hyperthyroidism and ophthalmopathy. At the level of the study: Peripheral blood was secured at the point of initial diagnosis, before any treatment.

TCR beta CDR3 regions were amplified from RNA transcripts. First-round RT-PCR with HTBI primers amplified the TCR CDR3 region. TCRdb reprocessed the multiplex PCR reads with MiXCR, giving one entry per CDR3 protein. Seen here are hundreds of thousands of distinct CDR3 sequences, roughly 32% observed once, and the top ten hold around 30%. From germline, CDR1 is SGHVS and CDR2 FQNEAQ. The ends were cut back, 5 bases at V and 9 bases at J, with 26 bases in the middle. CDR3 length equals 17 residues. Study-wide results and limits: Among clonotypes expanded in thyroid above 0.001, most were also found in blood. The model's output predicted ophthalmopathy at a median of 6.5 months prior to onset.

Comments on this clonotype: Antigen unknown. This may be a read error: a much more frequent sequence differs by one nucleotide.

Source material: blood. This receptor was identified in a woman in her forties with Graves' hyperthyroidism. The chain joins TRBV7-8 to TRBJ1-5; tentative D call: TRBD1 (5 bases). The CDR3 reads CASSGGTVIKAPRPQHF. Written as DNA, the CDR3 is TGTGCCAGCAGCGGGGGGACGGTTATTAAGGCTCCTCGGCCCCAGCATTTT.